This T cell receptor (beta chain) is from a study of tumor-infiltrating lymphocytes in oesophageal squamous cell carcinoma (dated by TCRdb to the mid-2010s). The receptor library was made with PCR. The sequencer was an Illumina HiSeq 2000. TCRdb itself trimmed the public reads at Q25 with fastp, ran MiXCR and retained productive beta chains. Merged by CDR3 protein, the rows form single entries marked with the most common genes and DNA. The sample table holds 15,000 to 20,000 distinct CDR3 sequences, of which roughly 45% were seen once. Approximately 41% of the sample belongs to the ten largest clones. At least ten counts were recorded for this clonotype. There is no known antigen for this receptor. Within one base of it there is no much larger clone, and no base qualities were kept. CDR1 is given as WNHNN and CDR2 as SYGVQD, both from the germline V gene (reference sequence). Including cysteine and phenylalanine, the CDR3 has 20 amino acids. Just CDR3 DNA is preserved here, 60 bases in frame from base 1.

This receptor was obtained from a female donor with esophageal squamous cell carcinoma. Material: blood. The rearranged segments are TRBV10-1 and TRBJ2-1; TRBD2 agrees with 11 junctional bases. The J call could be wrong; TRBJ2-7 is a better fit for the DNA end. The CDR3 reads CASSPSRGLAGGGNYNEQYF. At the DNA level, the sequence is TGCGCCAGCAGCCCCTCGCGAGGTCTAGCGGGGGGCGGCAACTACAATGAGCAGTACTTC.